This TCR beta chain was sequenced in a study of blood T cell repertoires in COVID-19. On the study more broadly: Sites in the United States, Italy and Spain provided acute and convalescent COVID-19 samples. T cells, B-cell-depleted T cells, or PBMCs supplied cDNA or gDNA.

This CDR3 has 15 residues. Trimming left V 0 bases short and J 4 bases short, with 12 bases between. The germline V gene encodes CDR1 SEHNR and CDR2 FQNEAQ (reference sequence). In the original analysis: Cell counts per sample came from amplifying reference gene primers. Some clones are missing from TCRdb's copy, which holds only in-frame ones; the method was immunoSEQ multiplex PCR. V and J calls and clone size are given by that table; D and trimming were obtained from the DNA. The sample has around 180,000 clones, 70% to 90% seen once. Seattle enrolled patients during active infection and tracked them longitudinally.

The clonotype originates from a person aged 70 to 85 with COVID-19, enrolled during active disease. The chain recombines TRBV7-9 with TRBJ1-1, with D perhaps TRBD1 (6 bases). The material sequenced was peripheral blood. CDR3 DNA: TGTGCCAGCAGCTTAGCTACAGGGTATATCACTGAAGCTTTCTTT. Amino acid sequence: CASSLATGYITEAFF. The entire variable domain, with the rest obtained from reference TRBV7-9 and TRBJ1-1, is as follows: DTGVSQNPRHKITKRGQNVTFRCDPISEHNRLYWYRQTLGQGPEFLTYFQNEAQLEKSRLLSDRFSAERPKGSFSTLEIQRTEQGDSAMYLCASSLATGYITEAFFGQGTRLTVV.